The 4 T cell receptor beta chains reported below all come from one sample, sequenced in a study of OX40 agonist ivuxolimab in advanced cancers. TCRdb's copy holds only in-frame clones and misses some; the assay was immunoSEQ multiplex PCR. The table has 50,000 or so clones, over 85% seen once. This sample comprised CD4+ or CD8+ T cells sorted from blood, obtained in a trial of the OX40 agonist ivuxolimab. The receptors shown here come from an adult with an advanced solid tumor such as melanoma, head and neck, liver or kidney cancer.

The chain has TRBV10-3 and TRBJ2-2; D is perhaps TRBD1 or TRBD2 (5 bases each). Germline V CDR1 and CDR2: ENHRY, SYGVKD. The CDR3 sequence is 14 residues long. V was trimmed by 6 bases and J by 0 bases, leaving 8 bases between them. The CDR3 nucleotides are TGTGCCATCAGGTCGGGGCCGAACACCGGGGAGCTGTTTTTT. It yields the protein CAIRSGPNTGELFF.

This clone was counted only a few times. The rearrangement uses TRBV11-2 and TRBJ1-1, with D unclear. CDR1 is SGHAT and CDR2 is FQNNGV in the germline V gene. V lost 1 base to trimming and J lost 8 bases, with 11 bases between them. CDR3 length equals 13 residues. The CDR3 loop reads CASSLGLGIEAFF. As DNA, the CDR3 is TGTGCCAGCAGCTTAGGACTCGGGATCGAAGCTTTCTTT.

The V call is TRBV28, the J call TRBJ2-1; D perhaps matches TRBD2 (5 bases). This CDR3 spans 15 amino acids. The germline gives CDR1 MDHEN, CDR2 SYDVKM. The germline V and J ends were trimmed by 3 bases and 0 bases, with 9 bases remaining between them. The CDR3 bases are TGTGCCAGCAGTTTTCGAGGGAGCTCCTACAATGAGCAGTTCTTC. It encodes CASSFRGSSYNEQFF.

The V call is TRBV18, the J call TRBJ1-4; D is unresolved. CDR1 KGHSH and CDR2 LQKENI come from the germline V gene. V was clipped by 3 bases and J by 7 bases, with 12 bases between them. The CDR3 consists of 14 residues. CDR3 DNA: TGTGCCAGCTCACCCCCGCGGACGAGTGAAAAACTGTTTTTT. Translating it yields CASSPPRTSEKLFF. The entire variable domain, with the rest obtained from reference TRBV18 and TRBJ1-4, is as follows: NAGVMQNPRHLVRRRGQEARLRCSPMKGHSHVYWYRQLPEEGLKFMVYLQKENIIDESGMPKERFSAEFPKEGPSILRIQQVVRGDSAAYFCASSPPRTSEKLFFGSGTQLSVL.